The present T cell receptor (beta chain) was sequenced within a study of Graves' ophthalmopathy and Graves' hyperthyroidism. Study-level findings and limits: The model achieved under 71% sensitivity and roughly 79% specificity for ophthalmopathy progression.

Researchers took RNA transcripts and amplified TCR beta CDR3 regions from them. RT-PCR was first run with HTBI primers, then multiplex PCR in a second round. MiXCR, applied by TCRdb to the multiplex PCR reads, yields one record per CDR3 protein. The table lists about 370,000 distinct CDR3 sequences, around 19% of them singletons. The table lists this clonotype with many counts. Its target is unknown. The germline V gene has CDR1 GTSNPN and CDR2 SVGIG (reference sequence). This CDR3 region has 16 residues. V dropped 2 bases and J dropped 10 bases, with 21 bases sitting between them. Other autoimmune diseases, uncontrolled infections, pregnancy and lactation each led to patient exclusion.

The chain employs TRBV30 and TRBJ1-6; D is perhaps TRBD1 (5 bases). The specimen sequenced was peripheral blood. This receptor was identified in a young woman with Graves' ophthalmopathy. CDR3 in amino acids: CAWSTGRGASNSPLHF. The CDR3 coding sequence is TGTGCCTGGAGTACGGGCCGAGGGGCTAGTAACTCACCCCTCCACTTT.